The 19 T cell receptor beta chains below were found in one sample sequenced in a study of neoadjuvant anti-PD-1 for oral cavity cancer. Some clones are missing from TCRdb's copy, which holds only in-frame ones; the method was immunoSEQ multiplex PCR. Of approximately 23,000 clones in the sample, 35% to 50% are singletons; the top ten hold 40%. Time point in this sample: after neoadjuvant nivolumab, at surgical resection. This specimen consisted of tumor tissue, obtained after nivolumab (anti-PD-1) treatment. The origin of the receptors is a person aged 40 to 85 with oral cavity squamous cell carcinoma.

The chain links TRBV11-3 to TRBJ2-1; 7 nucleotides align to TRBD2. The length of the CDR3 is 17 residues. The junction had 10 bases not matched to a gene; V was cut back by 5 bases and J by 0 bases. Germline CDR1 SGHNT, CDR2 YENEEA. The CDR3 DNA reads TGTGCCAGCAGCCGGTTTAGCGGGCCGAGCTCCTACAATGAGCAGTTCTTC. It is translated as CASSRFSGPSSYNEQFF.

The chain employs TRBV5-1 and TRBJ2-7, with D possibly being TRBD1 (5 bases). V dropped 1 base and J dropped 0 bases, with 8 bases sitting between them. The CDR3 length is 14 residues. Germline CDR1 SGHRS, CDR2 YFSETQ. CDR3: CASSLMTVSYEQYF. CDR3 bases: TGCGCCAGCAGCTTGATGACAGTCTCCTACGAGCAGTACTTC.

The table lists this clone with a few counts. This chain connects TRBV7-9 to TRBJ2-3, with 7 positions matching TRBD1. The CDR3 runs to 14 residues. Germline CDR1 and CDR2: SEHNR and FQNEAQ (reference sequence). V was clipped by 6 bases and J by 3 bases; unmatched bases: 6. CDR3 loop: CASRRQGPTDTQYF. The CDR3 DNA is TGTGCCAGCAGGCGACAGGGACCGACAGATACGCAGTATTTT. The variable domain in full, completed from reference TRBV7-9 and TRBJ2-3, reads DTGVSQNPRHKITKRGQNVTFRCDPISEHNRLYWYRQTLGQGPEFLTYFQNEAQLEKSRLLSDRFSAERPKGSFSTLEIQRTEQGDSAMYLCASRRQGPTDTQYFGPGTRLTVL.

The genes are TRBV10-3 and TRBJ2-7; 9 bases agree with TRBD1. The CDR3 extends over 14 amino acids. Germline loops: CDR1 ENHRY, CDR2 SYGVKD. J gave up 5 bases and V 5 bases, and 7 bases lay outside the gene matches. CDR3 nucleotides: TGTGCCATCAGTAAAGGAACAGGGGGCGACGAGCAGTACTTC. Translating it yields CAISKGTGGDEQYF.

The chain has TRBV5-1 and TRBJ2-5; unclear D gene. Trimming removed 4 bases at V and 0 bases at J, with 10 bases between. The CDR3 spans 14 residues. Germline V gene lookup returns CDR1 SGHRS and CDR2 YFSETQ. The CDR3 region has the DNA TGCGCCAGCAGCGTTTACAGAGACCAAGAGACCCAGTACTTC. Its protein is CASSVYRDQETQYF.

The rearrangement links TRBV5-6 to TRBJ2-5; D possibly corresponds to TRBD2 (5 bases). This CDR3 region has 13 residues. CDR1 and CDR2 (germline): SGHDT, YYEEEE. Trimming took off 0 bases at V and 5 bases at J, with 8 bases between the two ends. The CDR3 sequence: CASSLVGGETQYF. CDR3 DNA sequence: TGTGCCAGCAGCTTGGTGGGCGGGGAGACCCAGTACTTC.

The V and J genes are TRBV9 and TRBJ1-3; the match to TRBD1 covers 7 bases. Germline V gene sequence: CDR1 SGDLS, CDR2 YYNGEE. CDR3 length equals 17 residues. V lost 0 bases, J lost 0 bases, and 6 bases stayed unmatched. CDR3 sequence reads: CASSVEDRPYSGNTIYF. Written as DNA, the CDR3 is TGTGCCAGCAGCGTAGAGGACAGGCCTTACTCTGGAAACACCATATATTTT.

The chain joins TRBV7-2 to TRBJ1-6; D gene uncertain. Germline V lookup: CDR1 SGHTA, CDR2 FQGNSA. CDR3 size: 14 residues. V lost 1 base, J lost 7 bases, and 8 bases lay in between. The CDR3 DNA reads TGTGCCAGCAGCTTAGGACATTGGAATTCACCCCTCCACTTT. Residues: CASSLGHWNSPLHF. Supplemented by reference TRBV7-2 and TRBJ1-6, the full variable domain reads GAGVSQSPSNKVTEKGKDVELRCDPISGHTALYWYRQSLGQGLEFLIYFQGNSAPDKSGLPSDRFSAERTGGSVSTLTIQRTQQEDSAVYLCASSLGHWNSPLHFGNGTRLTVT.

By frequency in the sample, this clone is medium-sized. The rearrangement uses TRBV2 and TRBJ1-2, with TRBD1 as a possible D gene (5 bases). Trimming pared 3 bases from V and 4 bases from J, leaving 9 bases between. Germline CDR1 reads SNHLY; CDR2 reads FYNNEI. CDR3 length: 13 amino acids. In nucleotides, the CDR3 is TGTGCCAGCAGTGACAACAGGTTCTATGGCTACACCTTC. Encoded protein: CASSDNRFYGYTF.

DNA of the CDR3: TGCGCCAGCAGCCAAGATCAGGGGGGGGACGAGCAGTACTTC. Translating it yields CASSQDQGGDEQYF. V is TRBV4-3 and J is TRBJ2-7, with D possibly called TRBD1 or TRBD2 (7 bases each). The CDR3 sequence is 14 residues long. Germline CDR1 LGHNA, CDR2 YSLEER. V lost 0 bases, J lost 5 bases, and 11 bases lay in between.

The chain employs TRBV11-3 and TRBJ1-6, with D tentatively TRBD1 (5 bases). Looked up from germline, CDR1 is SGHNT and CDR2 is YENEEA. The CDR3 extends over 13 amino acids. Trimming removed 4 bases at V and 11 bases at J, with 12 bases between. CDR3 in amino acids: CASSSYLGAPLHF. In DNA, the CDR3 is TGTGCCAGCAGCTCCTACCTGGGGGCACCCCTCCACTTT.

This clone has just a few counts. The J gene is TRBJ2-1, the V gene TRBV6-1, with unresolved D. The ends were cut back, 4 bases at V and 8 bases at J, with 18 bases in the middle. The CDR3 has 15 residues. CDR1 and CDR2 (germline): MNHNS, SASEGT. CDR3 sequence reads: CASSARSPDRDEQFF. CDR3 sequence (DNA): TGTGCCAGCAGTGCCCGAAGCCCTGACCGCGATGAGCAGTTCTTC.

This clone was seen a few times. The J gene is TRBJ1-3, the V gene TRBV19; 7 nucleotides agree with TRBD1. Germline V gene data show CDR1 as LNHDA and CDR2 as SQIVND (reference sequence). V shed 4 bases, J shed 1 base, and the junction held 4 bases outside the gene matches. There are 15 residues in the CDR3. The CDR3 region is CASSTGGSSGNTIYF. The CDR3 DNA follows: TGTGCCAGTAGTACAGGGGGGTCGTCTGGAAACACCATATATTTT.

V is TRBV4-3 and J is TRBJ1-2, with D unresolved. Trimming removed 0 bases from V and 8 bases from J, with 10 bases in between. Germline CDR1 LGHNA, CDR2 YSLEER. CDR3 length equals 13 residues. CDR3 DNA sequence: TGCGCCAGCAGCCAAGATCAAGGGTTGGGCTACACCTTC. It codes for CASSQDQGLGYTF.

This clone was seen a handful of times. The chain is built from TRBV5-1 and TRBJ2-6; a weak D match, TRBD2 (6 bases). Germline lookup yields CDR1 SGHRS and CDR2 YFSETQ. The CDR3 length is 17 residues. V shed 4 bases and J shed 0 bases, with 14 bases lying between them. The DNA for the CDR3 is TGCGCCAGCAGCGTCTCCGGGACTGGCTCTGGGGCCAACGTCCTGACTTTC. Translating gives CASSVSGTGSGANVLTF.

The genes are TRBV11-3 and TRBJ2-2, with D tentatively TRBD1 (6 bases). Germline V lookup: CDR1 SGHNT, CDR2 YENEEA. Trimming cost V 6 bases and J 0 bases, with 14 bases left between them. There are 16 residues in the CDR3. The DNA for the CDR3 is TGTGCCAGCAGTTCTCCAGGGGCTTCGAACACCGGGGAGCTGTTTTTT. This sequence encodes CASSSPGASNTGELFF.

The chain employs TRBV19 and TRBJ1-3; TRBD1 agrees at 8 bases. Trimming cost V 5 bases and J 0 bases; bases outside gene matches: 3. From germline, CDR1 is LNHDA and CDR2 SQIVND (reference sequence). The CDR3 runs to 15 residues. CDR3 DNA: TGTGCCAGTAGTTTACAGGGGGACTCTGGAAACACCATATATTTT. Protein sequence: CASSLQGDSGNTIYF.

This clone was found once. This CDR3 is CASSLRQVRGTDTQYF. CDR3 DNA: TGTGCCAGCAGTCTAAGACAGGTACGCGGCACAGATACGCAGTATTTT. V is TRBV2 and J is TRBJ2-3, with a possible D match to TRBD1 (6 bases). V lost 5 bases and J 1 base, leaving 16 bases between the germline ends. This CDR3 comprises 16 residues. CDR1 SNHLY and CDR2 FYNNEI come from the germline V gene.

In its sample, this clone is medium-sized. The chain couples TRBV30 to TRBJ2-3; TRBD2 is a possible D gene (6 bases). Germline values: CDR1 GTSNPN, CDR2 SVGIG (reference sequence). This CDR3 has 14 amino acids. V dropped 3 bases and J dropped 7 bases, with 17 bases sitting between them. CDR3 protein: CAWSPGTSVHTQYF. The CDR3 region has the DNA TGTGCCTGGAGCCCGGGGACTTCAGTACATACGCAGTATTTT.